The sequence of this T cell receptor beta chain was determined in a study of shared clonotypes between healthy human individuals. TCRdb's copy holds only in-frame clones and misses some; the assay was immunoSEQ multiplex PCR. The sample shows a few million clones, about nine tenths of them seen only once. The germline CDR1 and CDR2 sequences are GTSNPN and SVGIG (reference sequence). This CDR3 comprises 13 residues. Trimming at V came to 3 bases and at J to 7 bases, leaving 7 bases not matched to a gene. The sequencing sample was made of naive CD4+ T cells from PBMCs. The sample's subset: CD45RA+ positively selected. V and J are TRBV30 and TRBJ1-2, with 8 bases aligning to TRBD1. The TCR originated in a man in his late teens or twenties in good health. Some clones in this sample may be carry-over from other donors' samples. Here the CDR3 reads CAWRTTGALGYTF. The CDR3 DNA sequence: TGTGCCTGGAGGACGACAGGGGCGCTTGGCTACACCTTC.